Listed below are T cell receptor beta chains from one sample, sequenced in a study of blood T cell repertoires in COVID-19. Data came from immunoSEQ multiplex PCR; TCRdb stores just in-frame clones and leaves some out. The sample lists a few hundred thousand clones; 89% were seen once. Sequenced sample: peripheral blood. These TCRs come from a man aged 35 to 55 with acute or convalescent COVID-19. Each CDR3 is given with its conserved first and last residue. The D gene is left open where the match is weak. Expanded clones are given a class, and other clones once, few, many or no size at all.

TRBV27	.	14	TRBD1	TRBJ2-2	CASSLRQGPGELFF	TGTGCCAGCAGTTTAAGACAGGGGCCCGGGGAGCTGTTTTTT
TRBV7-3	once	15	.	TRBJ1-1	CASSLGAGMNTEAFF	TGTGCCAGCAGCTTAGGGGCAGGGATGAACACTGAAGCTTTCTTT
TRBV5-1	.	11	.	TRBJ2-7	CASSGGYEQYF	TGCGCCAGCAGCGGAGGCTACGAGCAGTACTTC
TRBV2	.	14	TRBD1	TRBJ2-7	CASRGTGILYEQYF	TGTGCCAGCAGAGGGACAGGAATACTCTACGAGCAGTACTTC
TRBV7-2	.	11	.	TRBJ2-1	CASSLAYEQFF	TGTGCCAGCAGCTTAGCCTATGAGCAGTTCTTC
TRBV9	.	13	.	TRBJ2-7	CASSVGLLREQYF	TGTGCCAGCAGCGTAGGACTACTGAGGGAGCAGTACTTC
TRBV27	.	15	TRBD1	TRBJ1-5	CASSSSQGAGQPQHF	TGTGCCAGCAGTTCCTCACAGGGGGCGGGGCAGCCCCAGCATTTT
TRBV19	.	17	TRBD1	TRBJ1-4	CASSMGQDLATFEKLFF	TGTGCCAGTAGTATGGGACAGGACCTCGCAACTTTTGAAAAACTGTTTTTT
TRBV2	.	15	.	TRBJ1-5	CASSEPDGANQPQHF	TGTGCCAGCAGTGAACCCGACGGAGCCAATCAGCCCCAGCATTTT
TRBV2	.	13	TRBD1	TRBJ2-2	CAGQDPNTGELFF	TGTGCCGGACAGGACCCCAACACCGGGGAGCTGTTTTTT